This T cell receptor beta chain was found in a study of T cells in Graves' hyperthyroidism and ophthalmopathy. Amplification yielded TCR beta CDR3 regions, with RNA transcripts as the source. The primer set for the first-round RT-PCR of the TCR CDR3 was HTBI. MiXCR was run by TCRdb on the multiplex PCR reads, yielding one entry per CDR3 protein. Here the sample spans around 240,000 distinct CDR3 sequences, about 17% being singletons. Per the germline V gene, CDR1 is KGHSH and CDR2 is LQKENI. This CDR3 is built from 16 residues. V shed 4 bases and J 5 bases; nucleotides not matched to a gene: 11. The PBMCs studied were ones that came from 10 ml fresh peripheral blood. This clonotype was observed many times.

The chain carries TRBV18 and TRBJ2-1; 7 positions agree with TRBD2. The sequenced sample was blood. The TCR comes from a woman under 30 with Graves' ophthalmopathy. CDR3 bases: TGTGCCAGCTCACTACAGGCGGGAGATCCCGACAATGAGCAGTTCTTC. It yields the protein CASSLQAGDPDNEQFF.